This T cell receptor beta chain was recovered during a study of beta chain features in type 1 diabetes. Study-level points and caveats: VDJ junctions in type 1 diabetes patients carried more deletions and fewer insertions. Significant though moderate, a shortening of TCRB CDR3s appeared in all four CD4+ subsets of Type 1 diabetes patients. The naive, central memory and Treg TCRB repertoires looked more alike in patients than they did in healthy donors.

The authors reverse transcribed all of the isolated RNA, so sequencing captured expressed TCRB transcripts. The assay was immunoSEQ multiplex PCR, and TCRdb's table has in-frame clones only and misses some. The sample yields hundreds of thousands of clones, 30% seen once. Sorting with CD45RO/CCR7/CD25/CD127/CD95/CD27 yielded naive, central memory, regulatory and stem-like memory CD4+ cells. This clone was found a few times. The antigen is undetermined. Additional DNA sequences in this sample encode the identical CDR3. V lost 1 base and J 6 bases, leaving 4 bases between the germline ends. This CDR3 has 11 residues. Germline CDR1 is SGHDN and CDR2 is FVKESK.

The chain carries TRBV14 and TRBJ2-7; no clear D gene. The sequence was collected from a man aged 18-30 years in good health. Sequenced material: naive CD4+ T cells from blood. CDR3 region: CASSQVREQYF. The CDR3 DNA is TGTGCCAGCAGCCAAGTTCGCGAGCAGTACTTC.